Sequencing of this TCR beta chain was carried out in a study of T cells after yellow fever vaccination. Study overall: Fractions low in cell number were prepared with SMART-Seq v4 Ultra Low Input. Overall study results and limits: Although the secondary response was weaker, it peaked faster, at day 5 versus 15. Among primary-vaccination clones, most reappeared after the booster, at 95% to 96% for CD4 and 85% to 90% for CD8.

On this clonotype: What it binds is unknown.

By 5'RACE template switching, TCR cDNA was produced, with a universal primer site and UMIs added in the process. In TCRdb, the 5' RACE reads were re-called with MiXCR into one record per CDR3 protein. The repertoire holds fewer than 350,000 distinct CDR3 sequences, with around 4.5% as singletons. This CDR3 has 12 amino acids. Trimming stripped 7 bases from V and 2 bases from J, with 8 bases between. Germline values: CDR1 MNHNY, CDR2 SVGAGI (reference sequence). The V call is TRBV6-6, the J call TRBJ1-2; D ambiguous. Here the sequenced sample was PBMCs, taken 15 days after the yellow fever booster vaccination. This receptor was identified in a man between 18 and 29 years old who received the YFV17D yellow fever vaccine. This chain's CDR3 is CASTPENYGYTF. The CDR3 bases are TGTGCCAGCACCCCAGAGAACTATGGCTACACCTTC.